These 27 T cell receptor beta chains share one sample of origin, sequenced in a study of molecular identifiers for immune sequencing clone quantification (dated by TCRdb to between 2018 and 2020). To prepare the library, PCR was applied. The run used an Illumina MiSeq. TCRdb redid the processing of the public reads, applying fastp at Q25 and MiXCR, and retained in-frame beta chains. Rows are unified per CDR3 protein, each entry keeping the most common DNA and genes. The table for this sample lists 15,000 to 20,000 distinct CDR3 sequences; about a fifth of them were counted only once. The ten top clones hold roughly 6.7% of the sample. The material sequenced was naive CD8+ T cells from blood, with Jurkat cell RNA spiked in. The sample's cell subset or site label, in plain terms: FACS-sorted CD8+CD4-CCR7+CD45RA+ naive T cells. These receptors came from a human donor in good health. Some libraries in this study had Jurkat cell RNA spiked in.

By share of the sample, this clonotype is medium-sized. This chain connects TRBV4-2 to TRBJ2-1; D uncertain. Looked up from germline, CDR1 is LGHNA and CDR2 is YNFKEQ. The CDR3 totals 12 residues. V lost 7 bases to trimming and J lost 9 bases, with 13 bases between them. In DNA, the CDR3 is TGTGCCAGCACCGGACCCTCGAGTGAGCAGTTCTTC. Translating it yields CASTGPSSEQFF.

This clonotype occurred many times. At one end, the junction sequence differs from germline, possibly due to a read error. The chain carries TRBV7-7 and TRBJ2-2, with a weak D call TRBD2 (6 bases). CDR1 is SSHAT, CDR2 FNYEAQ, per germline (reference sequence). The CDR3 is 17 residues long. In DNA, the CDR3 is TGTGCTAGCAGCGCCCGGGGGAAAGGTGAATTCACCGGGGAGCTGTTTTTT. Its protein product is CASSARGKGEFTGELFF.

Comment on this clonotype: A much more abundant neighbour one base away suggests this may be a read error. The chain combines TRBV29-1 with TRBJ2-5, with D perhaps TRBD2 (5 bases). Germline V lookup: CDR1 SQVTM, CDR2 ANQGSEA. The CDR3 contains 13 residues. The CDR3 loop reads CGAPLRGQETQYF. DNA for the CDR3: TGCGGCGCCCCACTCCGGGGCCAAGAGACCCAGTACTTC. The variable domain in full, with the rest retrieved from reference TRBV29-1 and TRBJ2-5, is SAVISQKPSRDICQRGTSLTIQCQVDSQVTMMFWYRQQPGQSLTLIATANQGSEATYESGFVIDKFPISRPNLTFSTLTVSNMSPEDSSIYLCGAPLRGQETQYFGPGTRLLVL.

This clonotype was counted ten times or more. The chain combines TRBV15 with TRBJ2-2, with 8 positions matching TRBD2. Germline assignment: CDR1 LNHNV and CDR2 YYDKDF (reference sequence). V dropped 2 bases and J dropped 4; count of bases not matched to a gene: 9. This CDR3 is 17 amino acids long. CDR3 coding DNA: TGTGCCACCAGCAGATTCCGAAGCGGGAGTATCACCGGGGAGCTGTTTTTT. The encoded protein is CATSRFRSGSITGELFF.

The rearrangement links TRBV3-1 to TRBJ2-1, with 8 bases matching TRBD2. CDR1 LGHDT and CDR2 YNNKEL come from the germline V gene (reference sequence). The CDR3 is 14 amino acids. The junction had 9 bases not matched to a gene; V was cut back by 6 bases and J by 8 bases. The CDR3 is CASRPREGIHEQFF. The CDR3 bases are TGTGCCAGCAGGCCTCGGGAGGGGATCCATGAGCAGTTCTTC.

V is TRBV15 and J is TRBJ2-5; D not certain. This CDR3 has 14 residues. V gave up 0 bases and J gave up 2 bases, with 7 bases separating them. Germline V gene sequence: CDR1 LNHNV, CDR2 YYDKDF (reference sequence). The CDR3 nucleotides read TGTGCCACCAGCAGAGATCGGCGACAAGAGACCCAGTACTTC. Translation: CATSRDRRQETQYF. The whole variable domain, filled in from reference TRBV15 and TRBJ2-5, reads DAMVIQNPRYQVTQFGKPVTLSCSQTLNHNVMYWYQQKSSQAPKLLFHYYDKDFNNEADTPDNFQSRRPNTSFCFLDIRSPGLGDTAMYLCATSRDRRQETQYFGPGTRLLVL.

This clonotype was counted at least ten times. This rearrangement joins TRBV7-9 to TRBJ1-2, with 10 bases matching TRBD1. J lost 1 base, V lost 5 bases, and 4 bases had no gene match. The germline CDR1 and CDR2 sequences are SEHNR and FQNEAQ (reference sequence). The CDR3 totals 15 residues. CDR3 nucleotide sequence: TGTGCCAGCAGCCCCGGGACAGGGGTTAACTATGGCTACACCTTC. Residues: CASSPGTGVNYGYTF.

Ten or more counts support this clonotype. The chain's CDR3 is CASISQGVRYF. CDR3 in DNA: TGTGCCAGCATATCTCAGGGAGTGCGATACTTC. V is TRBV2 and J is TRBJ2-7; tentatively, D is TRBD1 or TRBD2 (5 bases each). The germline V and J ends were trimmed by 7 bases and 13 bases, with 17 bases remaining between them. The CDR3 has 11 amino acids. Germline lookup yields CDR1 SNHLY and CDR2 FYNNEI.

This clonotype was observed at least ten times. The CDR3 loop reads CASSSSLGHVYEQYF. CDR3 nucleotides: TGTGCCAGCAGCTCTTCCCTGGGACATGTCTACGAGCAGTACTTC. The gene calls are TRBV7-2 and TRBJ2-7, with TRBD1 as a possible D gene (6 bases). This CDR3 is 15 amino acids long. The V gene's germline CDR1 is SGHTA and CDR2 FQGNSA. V lost 4 bases and J 3 bases, leaving 16 bases between the germline ends.

The chain combines TRBV14 with TRBJ2-3; 8 bases agree with TRBD1. V lost 4 bases to trimming and J lost 4 bases; unmatched junction nucleotides: 10. CDR3 length equals 16 residues. Looked up from germline, CDR1 is SGHDN and CDR2 is FVKESK. The CDR3 sequence: CASSRTDRVVADTQYF. DNA of the CDR3: TGTGCCAGCAGCCGAACGGACAGGGTAGTCGCAGATACGCAGTATTTT. The variable domain in full, with the rest retrieved from reference TRBV14 and TRBJ2-3, is EAGVTQFPSHSVIEKGQTVTLRCDPISGHDNLYWYRRVMGKEIKFLLHFVKESKQDESGMPNNRFLAERTGGTYSTLKVQPAELEDSGVYFCASSRTDRVVADTQYFGPGTRLTVL.

The V call is TRBV6-1, the J call TRBJ2-7; TRBD1 matches 8 bases. The germline V gene has CDR1 MNHNS and CDR2 SASEGT. CDR3 size: 13 residues. The V and J ends lost 10 bases and 0 bases, in that order; junction bases with no gene match: 5. This CDR3 reads CANRGEFSYEQYF. The CDR3 DNA reads as TGTGCCAACAGGGGGGAGTTCTCCTACGAGCAGTACTTC.

This clonotype was observed at least ten times. DNA of the CDR3: TGTGCCAGCAGCCCCAACCCCGGACTAGCGGGAGTGACTGGGGCCAACGTCCTGACTTTC. As protein: CASSPNPGLAGVTGANVLTF. The rearrangement joins TRBV13 to TRBJ2-6, with 13 bases matching TRBD2. This CDR3 comprises 20 residues. Germline V lookup: CDR1 PRHDT, CDR2 FYEKMQ (reference sequence). The ends lost 5 bases at V and 2 bases at J; junction bases unmatched: 12.

This clonotype was counted ten times or more. The rearrangement joins TRBV7-2 to TRBJ2-3, with D perhaps matching TRBD1 or TRBD2 (5 bases each). V lost 4 bases to trimming and J lost 4 bases, with 21 bases between them. CDR1 and CDR2 from the germline V gene are SGHTA and FQGNSA. The CDR3 is 17 amino acids. CDR3 DNA: TGTGCCAGCAGCTATCACCTCGGGACGTCCCTCGCAGATACGCAGTATTTT. This gives the protein CASSYHLGTSLADTQYF.

At least ten counts were recorded for this clonotype. This chain links TRBV19 with TRBJ2-7; possibly TRBD1 or TRBD2 for D (5 bases each). CDR1 LNHDA and CDR2 SQIVND come from the germline V gene (reference sequence). The CDR3 covers 14 residues. V lost 2 bases, J lost 0 bases, and 8 bases lay in between. Here the CDR3 reads CASSIRDDSYEQYF. The CDR3 DNA sequence: TGTGCCAGTAGTATAAGGGACGACTCCTACGAGCAGTACTTC.

As concerns this clonotype: Being one base from a much bigger clone, this may be a read error. The genes are TRBV19 and TRBJ2-4, with 7 nucleotides matching TRBD1. V lost 1 base to trimming and J lost 9 bases; unmatched junction nucleotides: 3. CDR1 is LNHDA, CDR2 SQIVND, per germline (reference sequence). The CDR3 spans 13 residues. The chain's CDR3 is CASSIGQGSIQYF. The CDR3 nucleotides are TGTGCCAGTAGTATAGGACAGGGAAGCATTCAGTACTTC. Complete variable domain (other parts from reference TRBV19 and TRBJ2-4): DGGITQSPKYLFRKEGQNVTLSCEQNLNHDAMYWYRQDPGQGLRLIYYSQIVNDFQKGDIAEGYSVSREKKESFPLTVTSAQKNPTAFYLCASSIGQGSIQYFGAGTRLSVL.

The V call is TRBV13, the J call TRBJ2-5; 7 nucleotides match TRBD1. This CDR3 comprises 14 residues. The germline V gene has CDR1 PRHDT and CDR2 FYEKMQ (reference sequence). Trimming at V came to 5 bases and at J to 3 bases, leaving 6 bases not matched to a gene. The CDR3, as DNA: TGTGCCAGCAGCAACCGGGACAGCAAAGAGACCCAGTACTTC. Residues: CASSNRDSKETQYF.

This clonotype was detected ten times or more. The chain has TRBV12-3 or TRBV12-4 and TRBJ1-2, with D perhaps matching TRBD1 (5 bases). Trimming removed 4 bases from V and 8 bases from J, with 14 bases in between. The CDR3 runs 13 residues. This chain's CDR3 is CASSSQGVYGYTF. The CDR3 DNA is TGTGCCAGCAGTTCCCAAGGGGTCTACGGCTACACCTTC.

This clonotype has only a few counts. Just one base apart from a much larger clone, this may be a read error. The chain uses TRBV27 and TRBJ2-5; 7 bases match TRBD1. The CDR3 contains 16 residues. The germline gives CDR1 MNHEY, CDR2 SMNVEV (reference sequence). CDR3: CARSLRGLGGQETQYF. As DNA, the CDR3 is TGTGCCAGAAGTTTAAGGGGGCTGGGTGGGCAAGAGACCCAGTACTTC.

Only a few counts were recorded for this clonotype. V and J are TRBV27 and TRBJ2-7, with 14 bases aligning to TRBD2. Germline trimming cut 5 bases from V and 12 bases from J; bases unmatched to any gene: 12. Germline CDR1 reads MNHEY; CDR2 reads SMNVEV (reference sequence). The length of the CDR3 is 15 residues. The CDR3 DNA reads as TGTGCCAGCAGTCCGGGGACTAGCGGGAGCCACGTGGGGTACTTC. This encodes CASSPGTSGSHVGYF.

This clonotype was detected many times. The genes are TRBV29-1 and TRBJ2-5; D gene ambiguous. The CDR3 consists of 16 residues. Trimming shortened V by 0 bases and J by 2 bases, and 16 bases separated the two germline ends. Germline V lookup: CDR1 SQVTM, CDR2 ANQGSEA. This CDR3 is CSVEDYSGYSQETQYF. The CDR3 nucleotides are TGCAGCGTTGAAGATTATAGTGGCTATTCGCAAGAGACCCAGTACTTC.

J is TRBJ2-7 and V is TRBV4-2; TRBD1 matches 11 bases. The germline CDR1 and CDR2 sequences are LGHNA and YNFKEQ. V lost 4 bases and J lost 2; bases outside the gene matches: 1. This CDR3 has 14 amino acids. The CDR3 spells CASSPGQGAYEQYF. In nucleotides, the CDR3 is TGTGCCAGCAGCCCGGGACAGGGGGCCTACGAGCAGTACTTC.

The sample holds a few counts of this clonotype. J is TRBJ2-7 and V is TRBV5-1; D tentatively fits TRBD1 or TRBD2 (5 bases each). The V and J ends lost 9 bases and 1 base respectively, with 11 bases between them. The CDR3 length is 12 residues. The V gene's germline CDR1 is SGHRS and CDR2 YFSETQ. The CDR3 loop reads CANRGASYEQYF. CDR3 bases: TGCGCCAACAGAGGGGCTTCCTACGAGCAGTACTTC.

This clonotype was seen ten or more times. The rearrangement joins TRBV7-9 to TRBJ2-7; 10 nucleotides line up with TRBD1. Germline-derived CDR1 and CDR2 are SEHNR and FQNEAQ (reference sequence). V lost 5 bases, J lost 4 bases, and 5 bases stayed unmatched. This CDR3 region has 14 residues. CDR3 nucleotide sequence: TGTGCCAGCAGCCCAAAGGACAGGGGGTACGAGCAGTACTTC. It yields the protein CASSPKDRGYEQYF.

In the case of this clonotype: A much larger clone lies a single base off, so this may be a read error. This chain joins TRBV5-1 and TRBJ2-5; D may be TRBD1 (6 bases). This CDR3 has 14 residues. CDR1 and CDR2 from the germline V gene are SGHRS and YFSETQ. The CDR3 here is CTSSLDSPGRTQYF. The CDR3 DNA sequence: TGCACCAGCAGCTTGGACAGCCCCGGTAGGACCCAGTACTTC.

The V and J genes are TRBV24-1 and TRBJ2-3; TRBD2 matches at 7 bases. Trimming cost V 4 bases and J 3 bases; bases outside gene matches: 15. Germline CDR1 is KGHDR and CDR2 is SFDVKD. The length of the CDR3 is 18 residues. The CDR3 here is CATSDPTGRERGTDTQYF. Written as DNA, the CDR3 is TGTGCCACCAGTGACCCGACGGGGCGGGAGAGAGGTACAGATACGCAGTATTTT.

The rearrangement uses TRBV5-5 and TRBJ2-7; D not resolved. Germline-derived CDR1 and CDR2 are SGHKS and YYEKEE (reference sequence). V lost 2 bases and J 3 bases, leaving 9 bases between the germline ends. The CDR3 is 13 amino acids. CDR3 in DNA: TGTGCCAGCAGCTTCGGGTTAAACTACGAGCAGTACTTC. Protein sequence: CASSFGLNYEQYF.

This clonotype was detected ten times or more. This chain connects TRBV6-5 to TRBJ2-5; TRBD1 is a possible D gene (6 bases). V was cut by 4 bases and J by 0 bases, with 9 bases left in between. Germline CDR1 is MNHEY and CDR2 is SVGAGI. The CDR3 is made up of 14 amino acids. The CDR3 nucleotides are TGTGCCAGCAGTTTGAGACAGGACCAAGAGACCCAGTACTTC. Protein product: CASSLRQDQETQYF.